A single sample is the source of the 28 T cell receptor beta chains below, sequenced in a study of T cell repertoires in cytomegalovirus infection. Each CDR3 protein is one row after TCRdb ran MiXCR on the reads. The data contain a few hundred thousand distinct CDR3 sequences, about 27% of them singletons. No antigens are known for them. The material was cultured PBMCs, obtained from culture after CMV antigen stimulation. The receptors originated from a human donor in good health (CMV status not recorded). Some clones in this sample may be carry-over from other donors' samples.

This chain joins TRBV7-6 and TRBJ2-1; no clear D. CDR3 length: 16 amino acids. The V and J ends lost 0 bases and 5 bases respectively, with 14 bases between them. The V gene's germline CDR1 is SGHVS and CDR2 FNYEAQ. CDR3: CASSLATETRHNEQFF. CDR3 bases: TGTGCCAGCAGCTTAGCTACGGAGACGAGGCACAATGAGCAGTTCTTC.

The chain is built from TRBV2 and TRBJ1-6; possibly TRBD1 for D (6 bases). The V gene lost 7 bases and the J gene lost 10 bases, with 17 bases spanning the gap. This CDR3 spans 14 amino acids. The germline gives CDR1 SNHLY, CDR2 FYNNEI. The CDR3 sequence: CASTGQGRGSPLHF. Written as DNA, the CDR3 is TGTGCCAGCACGGGGCAGGGGAGAGGGTCACCCCTCCACTTT.

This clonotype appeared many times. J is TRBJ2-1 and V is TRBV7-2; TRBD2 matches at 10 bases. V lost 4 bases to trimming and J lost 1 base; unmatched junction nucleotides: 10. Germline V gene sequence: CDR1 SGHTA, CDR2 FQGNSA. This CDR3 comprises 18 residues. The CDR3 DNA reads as TGTGCCAGCAGCTCGGCCCCAGCGGGAGGGCCGTCCTACAATGAGCAGTTCTTC. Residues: CASSSAPAGGPSYNEQFF.

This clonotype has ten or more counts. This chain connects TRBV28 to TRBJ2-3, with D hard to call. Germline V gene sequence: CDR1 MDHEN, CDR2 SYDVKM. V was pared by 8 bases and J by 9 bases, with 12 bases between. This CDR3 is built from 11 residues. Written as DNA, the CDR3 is TGTGCCAGCGGTGAACAGATAACGCAGTATTTT. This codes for CASGEQITQYF.

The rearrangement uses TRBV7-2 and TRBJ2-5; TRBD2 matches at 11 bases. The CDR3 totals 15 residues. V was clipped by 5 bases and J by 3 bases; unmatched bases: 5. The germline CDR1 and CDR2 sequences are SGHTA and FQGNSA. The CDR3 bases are TGTGCCAGCAGCCAGAGACTAGCGGGAAAAGAGACCCAGTACTTC. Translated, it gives CASSQRLAGKETQYF.

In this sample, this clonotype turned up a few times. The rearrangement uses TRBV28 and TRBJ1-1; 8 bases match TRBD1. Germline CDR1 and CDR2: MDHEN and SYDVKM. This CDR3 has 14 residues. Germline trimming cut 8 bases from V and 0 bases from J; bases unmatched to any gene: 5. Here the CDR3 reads CASETGGLNTEAFF. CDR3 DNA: TGTGCCAGCGAAACAGGGGGGTTGAACACTGAAGCTTTCTTT. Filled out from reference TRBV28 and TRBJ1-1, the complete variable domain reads DVKVTQSSRYLVKRTGEKVFLECVQDMDHENMFWYRQDPGLGLRLIYFSYDVKMKEKGDIPEGYSVSREKKERFSLILESASTNQTSMYLCASETGGLNTEAFFGQGTRLTVV.

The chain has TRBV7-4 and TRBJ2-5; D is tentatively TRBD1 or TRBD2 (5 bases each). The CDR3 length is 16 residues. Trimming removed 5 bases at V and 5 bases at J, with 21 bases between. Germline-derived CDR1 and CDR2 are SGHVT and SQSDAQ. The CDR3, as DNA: TGTGCCAGCAGCACGTACGGGACCCCATGGGGGGAGACCCAGTACTTC. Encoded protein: CASSTYGTPWGETQYF.

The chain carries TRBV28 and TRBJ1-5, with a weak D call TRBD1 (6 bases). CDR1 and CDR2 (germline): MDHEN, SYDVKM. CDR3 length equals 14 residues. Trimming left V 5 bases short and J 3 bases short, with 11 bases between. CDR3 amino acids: CASSLQGYNQPQHF. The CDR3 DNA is TGTGCCAGCAGTCTCCAGGGGTACAATCAGCCCCAGCATTTT.

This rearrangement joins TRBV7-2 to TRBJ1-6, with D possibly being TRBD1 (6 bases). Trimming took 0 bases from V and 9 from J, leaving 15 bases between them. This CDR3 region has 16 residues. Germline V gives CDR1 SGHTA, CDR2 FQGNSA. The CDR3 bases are TGTGCCAGCAGCTTAGCATTGTCCGGGGGCGTTTCACCCCTCCACTTT. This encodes CASSLALSGGVSPLHF.

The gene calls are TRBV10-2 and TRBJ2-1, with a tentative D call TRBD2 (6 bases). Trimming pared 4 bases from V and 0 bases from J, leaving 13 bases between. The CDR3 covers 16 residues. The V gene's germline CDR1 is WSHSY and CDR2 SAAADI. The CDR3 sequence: CASSVGGPSSYNEQFF. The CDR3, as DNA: TGCGCCAGCAGTGTGGGGGGACCCAGCTCCTACAATGAGCAGTTCTTC.

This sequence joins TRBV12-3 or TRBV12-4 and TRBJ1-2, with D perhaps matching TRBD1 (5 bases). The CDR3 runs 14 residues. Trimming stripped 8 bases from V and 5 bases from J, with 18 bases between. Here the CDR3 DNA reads TGTGCCAGCGCGTATCCCGTGACAGCTTATGGCTACACCTTC. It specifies CASAYPVTAYGYTF.

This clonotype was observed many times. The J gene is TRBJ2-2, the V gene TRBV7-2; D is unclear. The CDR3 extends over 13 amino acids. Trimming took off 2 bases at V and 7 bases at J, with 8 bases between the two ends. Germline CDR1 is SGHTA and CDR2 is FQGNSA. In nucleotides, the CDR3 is TGTGCCAGCAGCTTAACCCACGGCGGGGAGCTGTTTTTT. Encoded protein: CASSLTHGGELFF.

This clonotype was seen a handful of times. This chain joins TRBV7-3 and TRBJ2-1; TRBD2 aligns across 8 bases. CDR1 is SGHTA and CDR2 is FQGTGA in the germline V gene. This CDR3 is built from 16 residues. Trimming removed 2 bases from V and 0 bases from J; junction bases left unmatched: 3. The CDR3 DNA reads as TGTGCCAGCAGCTTAGCGGGGGGAGGCTCCTACAATGAGCAGTTCTTC. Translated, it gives CASSLAGGGSYNEQFF. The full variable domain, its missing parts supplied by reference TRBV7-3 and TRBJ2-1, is GAGVSQTPSNKVTEKGKYVELRCDPISGHTALYWYRQSLGQGPEFLIYFQGTGAADDSGLPNDRFFAVRPEGSVSTLKIQRTERGDSAVYLCASSLAGGGSYNEQFFGPGTRLTVL.

The CDR3 loop reads CASSPQFRLSSEAFF. For the CDR3, the DNA is TGTGCCAGCAGTCCCCAGTTTAGGCTGTCTTCTGAAGCTTTCTTT. This sequence joins TRBV27 and TRBJ1-1; D gene ambiguous. This CDR3 region has 15 residues. CDR1 is MNHEY, CDR2 SMNVEV, per germline (reference sequence). V lost 5 bases, J lost 6 bases, and 19 bases lay in between.

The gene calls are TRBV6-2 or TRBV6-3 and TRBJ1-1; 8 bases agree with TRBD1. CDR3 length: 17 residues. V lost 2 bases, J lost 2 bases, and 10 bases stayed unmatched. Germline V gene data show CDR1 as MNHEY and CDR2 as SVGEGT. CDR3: CASSYRRTGMVNTEAFF. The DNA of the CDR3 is TGTGCCAGCAGTTACCGGAGGACAGGGATGGTAAACACTGAAGCTTTCTTT.

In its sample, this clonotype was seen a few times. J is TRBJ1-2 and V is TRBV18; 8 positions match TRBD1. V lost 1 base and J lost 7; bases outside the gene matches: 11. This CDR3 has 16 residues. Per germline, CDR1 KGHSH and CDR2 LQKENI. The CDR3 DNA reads TGTGCCAGCTCACCACTCGTGGCAGGGGGCTTTGGTGGCTACACCTTC. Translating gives CASSPLVAGGFGGYTF.

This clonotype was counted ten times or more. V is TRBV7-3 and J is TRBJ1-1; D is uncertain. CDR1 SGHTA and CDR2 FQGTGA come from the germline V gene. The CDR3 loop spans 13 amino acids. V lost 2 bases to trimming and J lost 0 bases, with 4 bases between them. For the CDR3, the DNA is TGTGCCAGCAGCTTACGGATGAACACTGAAGCTTTCTTT. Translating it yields CASSLRMNTEAFF.

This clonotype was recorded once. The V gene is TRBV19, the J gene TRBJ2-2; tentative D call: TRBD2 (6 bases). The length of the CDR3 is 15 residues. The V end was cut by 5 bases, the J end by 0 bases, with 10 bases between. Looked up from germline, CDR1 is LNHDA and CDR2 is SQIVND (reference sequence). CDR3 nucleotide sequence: TGTGCCAGTAGTTACGGGGGTCCGAACACCGGGGAGCTGTTTTTT. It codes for CASSYGGPNTGELFF.

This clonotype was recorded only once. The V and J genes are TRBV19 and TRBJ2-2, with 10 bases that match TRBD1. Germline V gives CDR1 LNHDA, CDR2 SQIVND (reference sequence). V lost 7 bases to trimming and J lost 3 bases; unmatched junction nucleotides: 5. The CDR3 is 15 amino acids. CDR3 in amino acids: CASTMDRGDTGELFF. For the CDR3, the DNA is TGTGCCAGTACCATGGACAGGGGGGACACCGGGGAGCTGTTTTTT.

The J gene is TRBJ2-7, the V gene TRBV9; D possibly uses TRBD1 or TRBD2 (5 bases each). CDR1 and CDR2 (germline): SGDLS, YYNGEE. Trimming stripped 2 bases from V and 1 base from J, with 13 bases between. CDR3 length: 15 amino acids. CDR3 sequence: CASSVQPGPSYEQYF. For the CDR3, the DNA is TGTGCCAGCAGCGTCCAACCGGGACCTTCCTACGAGCAGTACTTC. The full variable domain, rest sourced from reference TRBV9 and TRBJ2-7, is DSGVTQTPKHLITATGQRVTLRCSPRSGDLSVYWYQQSLDQGLQFLIQYYNGEERAKGNILERFSAQQFPDLHSELNLSSLELGDSALYFCASSVQPGPSYEQYFGPGTRLTVT.

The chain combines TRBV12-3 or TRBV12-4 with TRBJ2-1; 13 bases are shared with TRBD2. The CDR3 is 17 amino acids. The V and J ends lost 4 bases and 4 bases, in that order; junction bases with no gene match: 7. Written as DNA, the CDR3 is TGTGCCAGCAGTTCTACCGGGACTAGCGGGACATACAATGAGCAGTTCTTC. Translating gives CASSSTGTSGTYNEQFF.

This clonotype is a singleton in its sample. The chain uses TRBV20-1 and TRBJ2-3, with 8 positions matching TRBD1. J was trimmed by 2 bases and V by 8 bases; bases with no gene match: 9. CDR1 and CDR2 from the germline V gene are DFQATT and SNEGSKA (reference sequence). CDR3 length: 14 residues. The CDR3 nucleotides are TGCAGTTCAGGGGGCACTCCAAACACAGATACGCAGTATTTT. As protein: CSSGGTPNTDTQYF.

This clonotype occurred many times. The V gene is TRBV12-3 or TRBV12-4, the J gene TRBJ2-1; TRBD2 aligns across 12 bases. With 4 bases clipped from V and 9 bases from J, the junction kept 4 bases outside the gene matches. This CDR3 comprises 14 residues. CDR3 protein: CASSSSGGAREQFF. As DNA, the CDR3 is TGTGCCAGCAGTTCTAGCGGGGGGGCTCGTGAGCAGTTCTTC.

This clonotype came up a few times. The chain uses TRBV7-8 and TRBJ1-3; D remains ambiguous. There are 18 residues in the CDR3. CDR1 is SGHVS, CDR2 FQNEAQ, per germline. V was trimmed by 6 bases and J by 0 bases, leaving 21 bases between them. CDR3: CASSTGFDGLFSGNTIYF. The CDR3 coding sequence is TGTGCCAGCAGTACCGGGTTTGACGGGCTTTTCTCTGGAAACACCATATATTTT. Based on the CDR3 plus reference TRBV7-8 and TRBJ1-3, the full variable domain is GAGVSQSPRYKVAKRGQDVALRCDPISGHVSLFWYQQALGQGPEFLTYFQNEAQLDKSGLPSDRFFAERPEGSVSTLKIQRTQQEDSAVYLCASSTGFDGLFSGNTIYFGEGSWLTVV.

The CDR3 DNA reads TGTGCCAGCAGCGCCGGACTAGCGGGAGGGGTGGGCACAGATACGCAGTATTTT. Translating gives CASSAGLAGGVGTDTQYF. The chain has TRBV9 and TRBJ2-3; 15 nucleotides line up with TRBD2. CDR3 length equals 18 residues. The V gene's germline CDR1 is SGDLS and CDR2 YYNGEE. The V gene end was trimmed by 3 bases and the J gene end by 1 base; junction bases not matched to a gene: 6.

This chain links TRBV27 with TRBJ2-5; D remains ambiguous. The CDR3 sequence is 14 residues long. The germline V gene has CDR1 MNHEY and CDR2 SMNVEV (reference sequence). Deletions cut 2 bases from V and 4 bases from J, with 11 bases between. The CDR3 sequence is CASSLSLSGETQYF. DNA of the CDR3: TGTGCCAGCAGTTTAAGCCTCTCTGGAGAGACCCAGTACTTC.

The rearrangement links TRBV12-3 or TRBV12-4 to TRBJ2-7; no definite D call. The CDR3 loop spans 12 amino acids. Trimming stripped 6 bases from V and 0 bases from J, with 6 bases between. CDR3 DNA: TGTGCCAGCAGCCTCTTCTCCTACGAGCAGTACTTC. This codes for CASSLFSYEQYF.

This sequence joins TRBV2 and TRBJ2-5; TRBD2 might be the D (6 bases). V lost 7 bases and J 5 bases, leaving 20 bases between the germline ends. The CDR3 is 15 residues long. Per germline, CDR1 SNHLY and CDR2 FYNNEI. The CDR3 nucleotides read TGTGCCAGCACCCCGGAACATTCCGGAGGGGAGACCCAGTACTTC. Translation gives CASTPEHSGGETQYF.